A selection of T cell receptor beta chains follows, all from one sample in a study of blood T cell repertoires in COVID-19. Data came from immunoSEQ multiplex PCR; TCRdb stores just in-frame clones and leaves some out. The sample has 30,000 to 45,000 clones; around four fifths are singletons. Sequences were obtained from peripheral blood. These receptors were collected from a man aged 55 to 69 with acute or convalescent COVID-19. Both conserved end residues are part of each CDR3. The D gene is left open where the match is weak. Where a row states a size, it is once, few, many or the class of an expanded clone; other rows omit it.

TRBV2	-	TRBJ2-1	TRBD2	CASSPELGGPSYNEQFF	TGTGCCAGCAGCCCGGAACTGGGAGGGCCCTCCTACAATGAGCAGTTCTTC
TRBV7-8	-	TRBJ2-1	-	CASSLRGSNNEQFF	TGTGCCAGCAGCTTAAGGGGGAGTAACAATGAGCAGTTCTTC
TRBV27	-	TRBJ1-2	-	CASSLEGRYYTF	TGTGCCAGCAGTTTAGAGGGAAGATACTACACCTTC
TRBV11-3	-	TRBJ2-1	TRBD2	CASSLDVSAGAGATDRQFF	TGTGCCAGCAGCTTAGATGTCTCCGCGGGAGCGGGAGCAACCGATCGGCAGTTCTTC
TRBV27	-	TRBJ1-2	-	CASSFGVNYGYTF	TGTGCCAGCAGTTTCGGGGTTAACTATGGCTACACCTTC
TRBV24-1	medium-sized	TRBJ2-1	TRBD2	CATSDFASGLYNEQFF	TGTGCCACCAGTGATTTCGCTAGCGGCCTATACAATGAGCAGTTCTTC
TRBV19	-	TRBJ1-2	-	CASSIDSGYTF	TGTGCCAGTAGTATAGACTCAGGATACACCTTC
TRBV6-5	-	TRBJ1-5	-	CASSYNPDQPQHF	TGTGCCAGCAGTTACAATCCGGATCAGCCCCAGCATTTT
TRBV3-1/TRBV3-2	-	TRBJ2-1	TRBD1	CASSLGTGRLDEQFF	TGTGCCAGCAGCCTCGGGACAGGGAGGTTGGATGAGCAGTTCTTC
TRBV4-2	-	TRBJ2-7	-	CASSQDLQGPYEQYF	TGTGCCAGCAGCCAAGATCTTCAGGGTCCCTACGAGCAGTACTTC
TRBV5-5	-	TRBJ2-1	-	CASSSGTSLTSYNEQFF	TGTGCCAGCAGCTCAGGGACTTCCTTAACCTCCTACAATGAGCAGTTCTTC
TRBV5-5	once	TRBJ2-1	TRBD2	CASSLFPGGPRNEQFF	TGTGCCAGCAGCTTGTTTCCGGGAGGGCCTAGGAATGAGCAGTTCTTC
TRBV7-6	-	TRBJ2-7	TRBD1	CASSFGTGGSYEQYF	TGTGCCAGCAGCTTCGGGACAGGGGGTTCCTACGAGCAGTACTTC
TRBV5-1	-	TRBJ2-2	TRBD2	CASSGLAGTNTGELFF	TGCGCCAGCTCGGGACTAGCGGGTACGAACACCGGGGAGCTGTTTTTT
TRBV3-1/TRBV3-2	-	TRBJ2-7	TRBD2	CASRRGLAGGVGEQYF	TGTGCCAGCAGAAGGGGACTAGCGGGAGGGGTCGGCGAGCAGTACTTC
TRBV7-9	-	TRBJ1-5	-	CASSSTLNQPQHF	TGTGCCAGCAGCTCCACTTTAAATCAGCCCCAGCATTTT
TRBV11-2	-	TRBJ2-5	TRBD1	CASSLLRGPQETQYF	TGTGCCAGCAGCTTGCTGAGGGGGCCCCAAGAGACCCAGTACTTC
TRBV29-1	-	TRBJ2-7	-	CSVGSGSYEQYF	TGCAGCGTTGGCTCGGGGTCCTACGAGCAGTACTTC
TRBV6-5	-	TRBJ2-4	TRBD2	CASTLAGAAKNIQYF	TGTGCCAGCACCCTAGCGGGAGCGGCCAAAAACATTCAGTACTTC
TRBV28	once	TRBJ1-2	TRBD1	CASQKRGTEYGYTF	TGTGCCAGCCAAAAGCGCGGGACAGAGTATGGCTACACCTTC
TRBV10-3	-	TRBJ2-7	TRBD1	CATFLGQGAAEQYF	TGTGCCACCTTTTTGGGACAGGGGGCGGCCGAGCAGTACTTC
TRBV11-3	-	TRBJ2-1	TRBD2	CASSLGASGIYNEQFF	TGTGCCAGCAGCTTAGGGGCTAGCGGAATATACAATGAGCAGTTCTTC
TRBV18	-	TRBJ2-7	-	CASSPLRGSYEQYF	TGTGCCAGCTCACCACTCCGGGGAAGTTACGAGCAGTACTTC
TRBV18	-	TRBJ1-1	-	CASSPRTDTEAFF	TGTGCCAGCTCACCGCGGACAGACACTGAAGCTTTCTTT
TRBV27	-	TRBJ2-3	TRBD1	CASSLHRGSSTDTQYF	TGTGCCAGCAGTTTGCACAGGGGTTCTAGCACAGATACGCAGTATTTT
TRBV5-1	-	TRBJ2-3	TRBD2	CASSRKAGVGPDTQYF	TGCGCCAGCAGCCGAAAAGCGGGAGTTGGACCAGATACGCAGTATTTT
TRBV4-2	few	TRBJ1-3	-	CASSQDEGSGAGNTIYF	TGTGCCAGCAGCCAAGATGAGGGGTCAGGGGCTGGAAACACCATATATTTT
TRBV3-1/TRBV3-2	few	TRBJ2-7	-	CASSHEESGEQYF	TGTGCCAGCAGCCATGAGGAGTCGGGCGAGCAGTACTTC
TRBV19	few	TRBJ1-1	-	CASRAGDSIQRVNTEAFF	TGTGCCAGTAGGGCCGGGGACTCGATCCAAAGAGTGAACACTGAAGCTTTCTTT
TRBV11-2	-	TRBJ2-3	TRBD2	CASSLELSAGMYNTQYF	TGTGCCAGCAGCTTAGAGCTTTCAGCGGGAATGTATAATACGCAGTATTTT
TRBV10-2	-	TRBJ2-1	-	CASGQHSYNEQFF	TGCGCCAGTGGACAGCACTCCTACAATGAGCAGTTCTTC
TRBV7-9	-	TRBJ2-7	TRBD2	CASSLGGSLPYEQYF	TGTGCCAGCAGCTTAGGCGGGAGCCTACCCTACGAGCAGTACTTC
TRBV11-1	-	TRBJ2-3	-	CASSLAQTGRTDTQYF	TGTGCCAGCAGCTTAGCGCAGACAGGACGCACAGATACGCAGTATTTT
TRBV12-3/TRBV12-4	-	TRBJ1-1	-	CASSFRQNTEAFF	TGTGCCAGCAGTTTTCGACAGAACACTGAAGCTTTCTTT
TRBV7-2	-	TRBJ2-5	TRBD2	CASSLGVLAGGGLETQYF	TGTGCCAGCAGCTTAGGGGTATTAGCGGGGGGCGGCTTGGAGACCCAGTACTTC
TRBV3-1/TRBV3-2	-	TRBJ2-3	-	CASSRELAGTDTQYF	TGTGCCAGCAGCCGGGAACTAGCCGGCACAGATACGCAGTATTTT
TRBV19	-	TRBJ2-7	TRBD2	CASSSSGSLEQYF	TGTGCCAGTAGTAGTAGCGGGAGTCTTGAGCAGTACTTC
TRBV5-1	-	TRBJ1-4	-	CASSPALSDEKLFF	TGCGCCAGCAGCCCTGCCTTGAGCGATGAAAAACTGTTTTTT
TRBV5-1	-	TRBJ2-4	TRBD1	CASSPRGPGLKNIQYF	TGCGCCAGCAGCCCCAGGGGGCCCGGCCTCAAAAACATTCAGTACTTC
TRBV7-2	few	TRBJ2-1	-	CASSLAKSSYNEQFF	TGTGCCAGCAGCTTAGCGAAGAGCTCCTACAATGAGCAGTTCTTC
TRBV11-2	-	TRBJ2-3	TRBD2	CASSHRLAGRTDTQYF	TGTGCCAGCAGCCACCGACTAGCGGGACGCACAGATACGCAGTATTTT
TRBV9	-	TRBJ1-6	TRBD1	CASSMTGFLNSPLHF	TGTGCCAGCAGCATGACAGGGTTCCTTAATTCACCCCTCCACTTT
TRBV3-1/TRBV3-2	-	TRBJ2-7	-	CASSQESHTGYEQYF	TGTGCCAGCAGCCAAGAGTCCCATACGGGATACGAGCAGTACTTC
TRBV28	-	TRBJ2-2	TRBD1	CASSPGTANTGELFF	TGTGCCAGCAGCCCCGGGACAGCGAACACCGGGGAGCTGTTTTTT
TRBV25-1	-	TRBJ2-2	TRBD1	CASKTGDGTGELFF	TGTGCCAGCAAGACAGGGGATGGTACCGGGGAGCTGTTTTTT
TRBV7-6	-	TRBJ2-5	-	CASSFRGQETQYF	TGTGCCAGCAGCTTCCGGGGGCAAGAGACCCAGTACTTC
TRBV7-8	many	TRBJ2-1	TRBD1	CASSSGQGILNEQFF	TGTGCCAGCAGCTCTGGACAGGGGATTCTCAATGAGCAGTTCTTC
TRBV10-3	-	TRBJ2-7	TRBD1	CAISPFQTGATPYEQYF	TGTGCCATCAGCCCCTTTCAGACAGGGGCGACACCCTACGAGCAGTACTTC
TRBV5-6	-	TRBJ1-1	TRBD1	CASSVRDRVGTEAFF	TGTGCCAGCAGCGTCCGGGACAGGGTTGGCACTGAAGCTTTCTTT
TRBV7-2	few	TRBJ1-6	-	CASSLGRFNSPLHF	TGTGCCAGCAGCTTAGGCAGGTTCAATTCACCCCTCCACTTT
TRBV7-2	few	TRBJ1-2	TRBD1	CASSLGDSYDGYTF	TGTGCCAGCAGCTTGGGGGACAGCTATGATGGCTACACCTTC
TRBV2	-	TRBJ1-2	-	CASSYGVGAPNYGYTF	TGTGCCAGCAGCTACGGAGTGGGGGCCCCTAACTATGGCTACACCTTC
TRBV6-1	-	TRBJ2-1	TRBD2	CASSDSTRTGTSRLGEQFF	TGTGCCAGCAGTGATTCTACCCGGACCGGGACTAGCAGATTAGGTGAGCAGTTCTTC
TRBV5-5	-	TRBJ2-7	TRBD2	CASTRTSGSYEQYF	TGTGCCAGCACTAGGACTAGCGGGAGCTACGAGCAGTACTTC
TRBV18	-	TRBJ1-1	-	CASSPPGGVFSEAFF	TGTGCCAGCTCACCACCGGGGGGAGTGTTTTCGGAAGCTTTCTTT